This T cell receptor (beta chain) was obtained from a study of blood T cell repertoires in COVID-19. TCRdb's copy holds only in-frame clones and misses some; the assay was immunoSEQ multiplex PCR. The table shows nearly 65,000 clones, with about 86% occurring only once. CDR3 length: 17 amino acids. Germline V gene lookup returns CDR1 ENHRY and CDR2 SYGVKD. Losses at the gene ends were 5 bases for V and 6 bases for J; bases not matched to a gene: 17. The V and J genes are TRBV10-3 and TRBJ2-7, with 9 bases matching TRBD1. Source material: peripheral blood. This TCR was recovered from a human donor in a cohort sampled during active COVID-19. CDR3 DNA sequence: TGTGCCATCAGTTCCCCGGACAGGGGCATATATCGTCGCGAGCAGTACTTC. It is translated as CAISSPDRGIYRREQYF.